This T cell receptor beta chain was sequenced for a study of human T cells and chemical hapten exposure. Each cDNA molecule in the library carried unique molecular identifiers. TCRdb used MiXCR to reprocess the RACE reads, holding one entry per CDR3 protein. The profile covers 90,000 to 110,000 distinct CDR3 sequences, with 34% appearing a single time and around 2.7% taken by the ten largest. V was cut by 5 bases and J by 5 bases, with 10 bases left in between. This CDR3 region has 13 residues. Germline lookup yields CDR1 SGHTA and CDR2 FQGNSA. Specified time point: patch test 3, about 24 weeks after DPC sensitization. Treatment: therapeutic diphenylcyclopropenone sensitization with weekly scalp DPC.

The sequence came from a man aged 35 to 55 with alopecia areata. Some clones in this sample may be carry-over from other donors' samples. The chain carries TRBV7-2 and TRBJ1-5; D call uncertain. The sequences come from whole blood, collected in connection with sensitization to the hapten diphenylcyclopropenone (DPC). CDR3 in amino acids: CASSQDPDQPQHF. The CDR3 nucleotides are TGTGCCAGCAGCCAAGATCCAGATCAGCCCCAGCATTTT. Looking up the rest from reference TRBV7-2 and TRBJ1-5 gives the full variable domain: GAGVSQSPSNKVTEKGKDVELRCDPISGHTALYWYRQSLGQGLEFLIYFQGNSAPDKSGLPSDRFSAERTGGSVSTLTIQRTQQEDSAVYLCASSQDPDQPQHFGDGTRLSIL.